This T cell receptor beta chain was found in a study of blood T cells in healthy people across ages. Extractions gave at least 5 micrograms of total RNA per sample. This clonotype was seen a few times. This CDR3 spans 15 amino acids. Trimming pared 0 bases from V and 2 bases from J, leaving 10 bases between. From germline, CDR1 is LGHNA and CDR2 YNFKEQ. Sample-barcoded 5' priming and a J-beta primer mix drove a second PCR of 7 to 11 cycles. One entry per CDR3 protein results from TCRdb running MiXCR on the 5' RACE reads. The sample consists of approximately 820,000 distinct CDR3 sequences, under 45% of them appearing once.

This chain links TRBV4-2 with TRBJ2-5; the D gene is possibly TRBD2 (5 bases). Sequencing was carried out using blood. The receptor comes from a man aged 60 to 69 in good health. The chain's CDR3 is CASSQDLTGQETQYF. The CDR3 region has the DNA TGTGCCAGCAGCCAAGATTTAACGGGGCAAGAGACCCAGTACTTC.